The T cell receptor beta chain under discussion was sequenced for a study of control samples from healthy donors and cancer patients. Libraries were prepared by immunoSEQ multiplex PCR; TCRdb keeps only in-frame clonotypes and omits some of them. This table has tens of thousands of clones, 70% to 90% appearing once. There are a few counts of this clone. Looked up from germline, CDR1 is KGHDR and CDR2 is SFDVKD. CDR3 length: 12 residues. Trimming cost V 0 bases and J 6 bases, with 2 bases left between them. This chain links TRBV24-1 with TRBJ1-5; the D is unclear. The origin of this receptor is a woman in her sixties or seventies with lung cancer. The sample taken for sequencing was PBMCs. CDR3 protein: CATSDLGQPQHF. In DNA, the CDR3 is TGTGCCACCAGTGATTTGGGTCAGCCCCAGCATTTT.